This entry is about one T cell receptor (beta chain). The data stem from a study of response to subunit inactivated influenza vaccine. TCRdb fed the RT-PCR reads into MiXCR, producing one record per CDR3 protein. Of hundreds of thousands of distinct CDR3 sequences listed, over 9% were seen once; the top ten hold approximately 9.9%. The germline V and J ends were trimmed by 4 bases and 2 bases, with 8 bases remaining between them. The CDR3 covers 12 residues. The V gene's germline CDR1 is SQVTM and CDR2 ANQGSEA. The same data also contributed to another study, on T cells expressing NK-cell markers. That report notes: The authors made TCR beta cDNA libraries by 5'RACE template switching. This switching added a universal primer site and UMIs. CD3+CD56+NKG2C+, CD3+CD56+NKG2C- and CD3+CD56-NKG2C+ T cells, once sorted, supplied the TCR beta repertoires. Seven of the eight sequenced donors were HCMV-seropositive; one was seronegative. Restriction of sorting to alpha-beta TCR T cells was accomplished in several experiments using an anti-gamma-delta TCR antibody. The dominant NKG2C+ clonotypes represented about 1.0-7.5% of CD8+ T cells in 6 or 7 donors.

The sequencing here drew on PBMCs from blood, taken on the day of vaccination. The J gene is TRBJ2-5, the V gene TRBV29-1; D unclear. The sequence was collected from a middle-aged man who received an inactivated influenza vaccine. The CDR3 DNA sequence: TGCAGCGTTGGCACAGCACAAGAGACCCAGTACTTC. Translating gives CSVGTAQETQYF.